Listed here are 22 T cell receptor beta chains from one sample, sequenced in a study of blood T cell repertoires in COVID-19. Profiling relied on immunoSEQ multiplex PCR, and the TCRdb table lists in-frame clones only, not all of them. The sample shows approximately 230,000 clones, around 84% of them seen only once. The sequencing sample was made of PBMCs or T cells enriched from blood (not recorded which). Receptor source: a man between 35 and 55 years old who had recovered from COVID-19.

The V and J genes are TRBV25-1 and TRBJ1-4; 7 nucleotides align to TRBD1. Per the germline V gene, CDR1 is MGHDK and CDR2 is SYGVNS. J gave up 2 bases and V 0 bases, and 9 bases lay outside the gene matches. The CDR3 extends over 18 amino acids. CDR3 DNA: TGTGCCAGCAGTGAATATATTCGACAGGGACGCACTAATGAAAAACTGTTTTTT. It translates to CASSEYIRQGRTNEKLFF. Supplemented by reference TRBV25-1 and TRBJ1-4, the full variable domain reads EADIYQTPRYLVIGTGKKITLECSQTMGHDKMYWYQQDPGMELHLIHYSYGVNSTEKGDLSSESTVSRIRTEHFPLTLESARPSHTSQYLCASSEYIRQGRTNEKLFFGSGTQLSVL.

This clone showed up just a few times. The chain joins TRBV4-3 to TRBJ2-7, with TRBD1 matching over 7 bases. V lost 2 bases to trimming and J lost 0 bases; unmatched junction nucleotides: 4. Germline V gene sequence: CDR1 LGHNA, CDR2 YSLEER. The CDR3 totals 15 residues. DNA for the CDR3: TGCGCCAGCAGCCAACAGAGGACAGGCTCCTACGAGCAGTACTTC. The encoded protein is CASSQQRTGSYEQYF.

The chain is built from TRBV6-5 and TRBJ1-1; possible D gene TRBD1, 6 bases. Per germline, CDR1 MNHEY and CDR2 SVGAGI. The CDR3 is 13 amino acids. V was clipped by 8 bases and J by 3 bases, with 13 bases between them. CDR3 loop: CASGNSGDTEAFF. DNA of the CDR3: TGTGCCAGCGGAAACTCAGGGGACACTGAAGCTTTCTTT.

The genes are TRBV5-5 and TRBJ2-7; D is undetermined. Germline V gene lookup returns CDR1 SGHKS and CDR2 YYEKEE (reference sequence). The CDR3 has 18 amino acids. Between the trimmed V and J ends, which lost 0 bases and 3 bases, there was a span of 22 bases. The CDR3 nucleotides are TGTGCCAGCAGCTTGGTGGGCAGGCCGTCTGCCACCGTCTACGAGCAGTACTTC. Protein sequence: CASSLVGRPSATVYEQYF. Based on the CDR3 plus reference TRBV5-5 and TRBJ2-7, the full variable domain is DAGVTQSPTHLIKTRGQQVTLRCSPISGHKSVSWYQQVLGQGPQFIFQYYEKEERGRGNFPDRFSARQFPNYSSELNVNALLLGDSALYLCASSLVGRPSATVYEQYFGPGTRLTVT.

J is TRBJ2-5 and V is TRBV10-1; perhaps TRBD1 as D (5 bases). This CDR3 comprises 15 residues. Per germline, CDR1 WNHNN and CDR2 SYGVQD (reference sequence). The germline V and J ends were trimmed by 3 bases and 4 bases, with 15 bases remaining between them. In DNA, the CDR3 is TGCGCCAGCAGTGAAGACCGGCAGGGCGGAGAGACCCAGTACTTC. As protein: CASSEDRQGGETQYF.

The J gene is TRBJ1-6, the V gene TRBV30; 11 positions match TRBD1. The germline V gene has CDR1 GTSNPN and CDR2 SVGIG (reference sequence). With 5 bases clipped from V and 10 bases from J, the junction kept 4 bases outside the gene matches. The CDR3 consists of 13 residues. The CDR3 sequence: CAWRTGGASPLHF. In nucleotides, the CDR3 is TGTGCCTGGCGGACAGGGGGCGCGTCACCCCTCCACTTT.

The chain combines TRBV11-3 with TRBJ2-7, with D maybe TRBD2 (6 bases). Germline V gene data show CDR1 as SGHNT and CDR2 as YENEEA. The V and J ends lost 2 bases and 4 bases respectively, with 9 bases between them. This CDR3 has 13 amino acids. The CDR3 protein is CASSLTSRYEQYF. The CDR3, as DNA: TGTGCCAGCAGCTTAACTAGCAGGTACGAGCAGTACTTC.

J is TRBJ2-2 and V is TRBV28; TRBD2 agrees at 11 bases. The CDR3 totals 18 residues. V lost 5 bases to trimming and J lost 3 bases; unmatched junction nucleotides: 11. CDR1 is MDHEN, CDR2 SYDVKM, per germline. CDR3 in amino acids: CASSLLLAGGPYTGELFF. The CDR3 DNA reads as TGTGCCAGCAGTCTCCTTCTAGCGGGAGGTCCCTACACCGGGGAGCTGTTTTTT. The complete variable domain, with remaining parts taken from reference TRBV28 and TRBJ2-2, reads DVKVTQSSRYLVKRTGEKVFLECVQDMDHENMFWYRQDPGLGLRLIYFSYDVKMKEKGDIPEGYSVSREKKERFSLILESASTNQTSMYLCASSLLLAGGPYTGELFFGEGSRLTVL.

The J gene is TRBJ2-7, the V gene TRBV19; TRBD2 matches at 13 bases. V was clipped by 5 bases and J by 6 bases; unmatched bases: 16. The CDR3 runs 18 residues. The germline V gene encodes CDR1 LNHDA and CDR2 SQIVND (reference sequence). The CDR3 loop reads CASSGGLAGPHFGREQYF. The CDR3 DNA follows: TGTGCCAGTAGTGGGGGACTAGCGGGACCTCATTTCGGGCGCGAGCAGTACTTC.

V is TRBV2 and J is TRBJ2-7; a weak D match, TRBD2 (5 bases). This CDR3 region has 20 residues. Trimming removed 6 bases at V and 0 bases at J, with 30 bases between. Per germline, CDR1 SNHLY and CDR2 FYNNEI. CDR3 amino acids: CASRDLRVALGSGSSYEQYF. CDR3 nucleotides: TGTGCCAGCAGGGATTTGCGGGTCGCTCTCGGGTCGGGCTCCTCCTACGAGCAGTACTTC.

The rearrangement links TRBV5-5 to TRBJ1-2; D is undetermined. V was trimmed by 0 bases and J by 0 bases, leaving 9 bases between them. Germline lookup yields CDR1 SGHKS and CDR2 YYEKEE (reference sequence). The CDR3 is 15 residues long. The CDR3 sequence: CASSLVTGSNYGYTF. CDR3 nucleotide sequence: TGTGCCAGCAGCTTGGTTACCGGGTCTAACTATGGCTACACCTTC.

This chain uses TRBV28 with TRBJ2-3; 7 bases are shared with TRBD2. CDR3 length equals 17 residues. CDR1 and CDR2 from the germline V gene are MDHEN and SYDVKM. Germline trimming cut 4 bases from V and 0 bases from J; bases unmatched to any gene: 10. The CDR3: CASSYPLAALSTDTQYF. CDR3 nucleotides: TGTGCCAGCAGTTACCCCCTAGCGGCACTTAGCACAGATACGCAGTATTTT.

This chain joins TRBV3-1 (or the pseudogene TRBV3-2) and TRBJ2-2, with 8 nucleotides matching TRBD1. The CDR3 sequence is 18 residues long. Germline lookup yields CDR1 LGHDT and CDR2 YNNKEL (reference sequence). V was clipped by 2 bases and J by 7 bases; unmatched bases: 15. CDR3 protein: CASSQTSLTGADGGELFF. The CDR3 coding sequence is TGTGCCAGCAGCCAAACATCCTTGACAGGGGCGGATGGCGGGGAGCTGTTTTTT.

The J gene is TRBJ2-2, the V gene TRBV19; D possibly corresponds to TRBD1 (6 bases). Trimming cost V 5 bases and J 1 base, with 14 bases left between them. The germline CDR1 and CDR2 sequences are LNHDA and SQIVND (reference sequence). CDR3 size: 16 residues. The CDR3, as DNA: TGTGCCAGTAGTGCCCCCGGGACACTGAACACCGGGGAGCTGTTTTTT. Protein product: CASSAPGTLNTGELFF.

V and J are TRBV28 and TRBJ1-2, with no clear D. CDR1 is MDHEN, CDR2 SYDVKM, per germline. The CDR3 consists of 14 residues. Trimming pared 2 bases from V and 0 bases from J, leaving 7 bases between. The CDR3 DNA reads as TGTGCCAGCAGTTTAGGAGCAGCTAACTATGGCTACACCTTC. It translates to CASSLGAANYGYTF.

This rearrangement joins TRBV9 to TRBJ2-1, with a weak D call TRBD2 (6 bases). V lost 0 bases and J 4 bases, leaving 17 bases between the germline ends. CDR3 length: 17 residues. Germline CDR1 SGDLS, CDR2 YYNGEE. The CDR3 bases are TGTGCCAGCAGCGTAGGGACGAGGTCGGGGGTGTACAATGAGCAGTTCTTC. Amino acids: CASSVGTRSGVYNEQFF.

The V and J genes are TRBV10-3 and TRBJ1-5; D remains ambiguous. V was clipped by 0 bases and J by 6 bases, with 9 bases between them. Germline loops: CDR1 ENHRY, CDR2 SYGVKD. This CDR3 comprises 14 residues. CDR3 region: CAISESGDSQPQHF. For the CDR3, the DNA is TGTGCCATCAGTGAGTCCGGGGATAGTCAGCCCCAGCATTTT.

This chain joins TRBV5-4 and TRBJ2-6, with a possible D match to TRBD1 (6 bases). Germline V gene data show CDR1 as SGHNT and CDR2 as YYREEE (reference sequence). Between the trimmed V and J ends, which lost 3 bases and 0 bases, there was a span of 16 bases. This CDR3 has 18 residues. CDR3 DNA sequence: TGTGCCAGCAGCTCTGGCTGGACAGACTACTCTGGGGCCAACGTCCTGACTTTC. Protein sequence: CASSSGWTDYSGANVLTF.

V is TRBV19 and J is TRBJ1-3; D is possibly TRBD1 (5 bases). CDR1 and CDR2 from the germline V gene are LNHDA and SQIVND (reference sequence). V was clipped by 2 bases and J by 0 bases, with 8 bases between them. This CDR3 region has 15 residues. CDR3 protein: CASSIRGSSGNTIYF. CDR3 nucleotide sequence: TGTGCCAGTAGTATAAGGGGCAGCTCTGGAAACACCATATATTTT. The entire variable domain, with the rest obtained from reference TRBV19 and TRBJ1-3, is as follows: DGGITQSPKYLFRKEGQNVTLSCEQNLNHDAMYWYRQDPGQGLRLIYYSQIVNDFQKGDIAEGYSVSREKKESFPLTVTSAQKNPTAFYLCASSIRGSSGNTIYFGEGSWLTVV.

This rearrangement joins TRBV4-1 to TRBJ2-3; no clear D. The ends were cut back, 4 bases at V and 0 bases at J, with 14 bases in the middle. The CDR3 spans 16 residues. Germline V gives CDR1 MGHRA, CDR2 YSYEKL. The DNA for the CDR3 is TGCGCCAGCAGCCTAAGCGCGGCAGAAAGCACAGATACGCAGTATTTT. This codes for CASSLSAAESTDTQYF.

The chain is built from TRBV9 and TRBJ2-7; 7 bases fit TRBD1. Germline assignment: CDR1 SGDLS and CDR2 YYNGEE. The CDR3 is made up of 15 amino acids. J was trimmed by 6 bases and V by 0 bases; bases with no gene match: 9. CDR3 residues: CASSVGGKGGSEQYF. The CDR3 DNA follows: TGTGCCAGCAGCGTAGGAGGGAAAGGGGGCAGCGAGCAGTACTTC.

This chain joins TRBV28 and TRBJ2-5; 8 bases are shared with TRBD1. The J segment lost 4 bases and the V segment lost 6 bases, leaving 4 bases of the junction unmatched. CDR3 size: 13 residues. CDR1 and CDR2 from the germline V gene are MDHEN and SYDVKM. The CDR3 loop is CASRGQGPETQYF. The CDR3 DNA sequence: TGTGCCAGCAGAGGACAGGGCCCAGAGACCCAGTACTTC.